In its sample, the clone carrying this TCR beta chain was seen once. Clones were sequenced by immunoSEQ multiplex PCR, and TCRdb holds only the in-frame ones, with some missing. The sample gives nearly 70,000 clones, 79% of which show up once; approximately 8% is in the top ten. The CDR3 spans 15 residues. CDR1 is SGHKS and CDR2 is YYEKEE in the germline V gene (reference sequence). Trimming stripped 2 bases from V and 1 base from J, with 12 bases between. Time point denoted: baseline, week 1 (first vaccination visit). The treatment: pre-vaccination baseline after standard-of-care therapy. The record originates from a study of a mutant IDH1 vaccine in newly diagnosed glioma. The wider study: Earlier treatment was radiotherapy, temozolomide, or both, with most getting both.

Sequencing was performed on PBMCs, taken from a glioma patient treated with radiotherapy, temozolomide or both. The sequence came from a man aged 50-60 years with glioma. This chain uses TRBV5-5 with TRBJ1-1; D is uncertain. This CDR3 is CASSLRTGGNTEAFF. In DNA, the CDR3 is TGTGCCAGCAGCTTACGCACTGGAGGGAACACTGAAGCTTTCTTT.